This T cell receptor beta chain was identified during a study of CD8+CD57+ T cells in acquired aplastic anemia. About the research overall: The DNA of sorted CD4+ and CD8+ cells averaged 3.2 ug. On average, healthy donors gave approximately 11 million reads for CD4+ cells. Study-wide findings and caveats: It was found that some 30 CD8+ CDR3 sequences were shared between patients and controls. The study found no significant CD8+ Simpson's diversity difference between patients and controls.

A remark on this clonotype: What it binds is unknown.

The junction had 5 bases not matched to a gene; V was cut back by 7 bases and J by 5 bases. This CDR3 is built from 15 residues. Germline CDR1 LNHNV, CDR2 YYDKDF (reference sequence). TCR beta VDJ and CDR3 were profiled, and genomic DNA was the template. TCRdb used MiXCR to reprocess the reads, holding one entry per CDR3 protein. The sample holds 80,000 or so distinct CDR3 sequences, over 35% seen once. The chain has TRBV15 and TRBJ1-6, with TRBD1 identical over 10 bases. This TCR was sampled from a human donor in good health, serving as a control. Sequencing used sorted CD4+, CD8+, or CD8+CD57+ T cells (not recorded which) from PBMCs. This chain's CDR3 is CATKFGTGDNSPLHF. The CDR3 DNA reads as TGTGCCACCAAATTCGGGACAGGGGATAATTCACCCCTCCACTTT.